One sample yielded the 9 T cell receptor beta chains listed below, sequenced in a study of T cells in Graves' hyperthyroidism and ophthalmopathy. Amplified TCR beta CDR3 regions derived from RNA transcripts. An initial round of RT-PCR targeting the TCR CDR3 relied on the HTBI primer set. In TCRdb, the multiplex PCR reads were re-called with MiXCR into one record per CDR3 protein. The sample lists under 350,000 distinct CDR3 sequences; approximately 17% were seen once. Sequencing was carried out using blood. These receptors all come from a woman aged 55 to 70 with Graves' ophthalmopathy.

As for this clonotype: A clone one base away is much larger, so this may be a read error. The V and J genes are TRBV5-1 and TRBJ1-2, with 7 positions matching TRBD1. Germline V gene lookup returns CDR1 SGHRS and CDR2 YFSETQ. The CDR3 loop spans 16 amino acids. CDR3 residues: CASSDGQAAPNYGYAF. In DNA, the CDR3 is TGCGCCAGCAGCGACGGACAGGCCGCCCCAAACTATGGCTACGCCTTC.

With respect to this clonotype: This may be a read error, as it is one base from a much larger clone. The rearrangement links TRBV12-3 or TRBV12-4 to TRBJ2-7, with no clear D. The CDR3 is made up of 13 amino acids. The CDR3 DNA reads as TGTGCCAACAGTTTGGGTTCCGCCGGGGAGCAGTACTTC. This sequence encodes CANSLGSAGEQYF.

This clonotype was seen only a few times. This chain uses TRBV6-6 with TRBJ1-3, with D maybe TRBD1 (6 bases). The V and J ends lost 0 bases and 1 base respectively, with 10 bases between them. Germline CDR1 is MNHNY and CDR2 is SVGAGI (reference sequence). The CDR3 length is 16 residues. The CDR3 bases are TGTGCCAGCAGTTACTCCCCAGGGGATTCTGGAAACACCATATATTTT. Translation: CASSYSPGDSGNTIYF.

This clonotype was detected only a few times. The chain uses TRBV18 and TRBJ2-4; 8 nucleotides align to TRBD1. Germline V CDR1 and CDR2: KGHSH, LQKENI. V dropped 5 bases and J dropped 8; count of bases not matched to a gene: 11. The CDR3 has 15 amino acids. The CDR3 DNA is TGTGCCAGCTCATCGCAAGACAGGGGTGAGGACATTCAGTACTTC. Its protein product is CASSSQDRGEDIQYF.

This clonotype was seen at least ten times. This chain joins TRBV11-2 and TRBJ2-7; 15 nucleotides agree with TRBD2. V trimming: 5 bases; J trimming: 6 bases; junction bases outside the gene matches: 11. From germline, CDR1 is SGHAT and CDR2 FQNNGV. The CDR3 runs 17 residues. For the CDR3, the DNA is TGTGCCAGCAGCGCGCCGGGACTAGCGGGAGGTCTTGGCGAGCAGTACTTC. Translation: CASSAPGLAGGLGEQYF. The full variable domain, rest sourced from reference TRBV11-2 and TRBJ2-7, is EAGVAQSPRYKIIEKRQSVAFWCNPISGHATLYWYQQILGQGPKLLIQFQNNGVVDDSQLPKDRFSAERLKGVDSTLKIQPAKLEDSAVYLCASSAPGLAGGLGEQYFGPGTRLTVT.

Turning to this clonotype: This may stem from a read error, because a much larger clone lies one nucleotide away. V is TRBV7-9 and J is TRBJ2-7; 12 bases are a match to TRBD2. Germline V gives CDR1 SEHNR, CDR2 FQNEAQ (reference sequence). J was trimmed by 5 bases and V by 5 bases; bases with no gene match: 7. The CDR3 extends over 15 amino acids. The CDR3 DNA is TGTGCCAGCAGCACGACTAGCGGGAGCCCCCACGAGCAGTACTTC. As protein: CASSTTSGSPHEQYF.

In this sample, this clonotype turned up many times. V and J are TRBV20-1 and TRBJ2-3; 9 nucleotides match TRBD2. J was trimmed by 4 bases and V by 1 base; bases with no gene match: 6. CDR1 DFQATT and CDR2 SNEGSKA come from the germline V gene (reference sequence). The CDR3 spans 15 residues. CDR3 residues: CSARAVAGAADTQYF. Written as DNA, the CDR3 is TGCAGTGCTAGAGCTGTAGCGGGAGCCGCAGATACGCAGTATTTT.

This clonotype was recorded many times. This chain's CDR3 is CASSDQGGPAYSNQPQHF. CDR3 sequence (DNA): TGTGCCAGCAGTGATCAAGGGGGACCGGCCTATAGCAATCAGCCCCAGCATTTT. V gene TRBV6-1 combines with J gene TRBJ1-5, with a weak D call TRBD1 (6 bases). The germline gives CDR1 MNHNS, CDR2 SASEGT. The CDR3 extends over 18 amino acids. The V and J ends lost 3 bases and 0 bases respectively, with 18 bases between them.

This chain connects TRBV6-2 or TRBV6-3 to TRBJ1-1; 11 nucleotides agree with TRBD1. The V and J ends lost 2 bases and 0 bases, in that order; junction bases with no gene match: 5. From germline, CDR1 is MNHEY and CDR2 SVGEGT. The CDR3 is 17 residues long. This CDR3 is CASSYPRDRGLNTEAFF. In DNA, the CDR3 is TGTGCCAGCAGTTACCCCCGGGACAGGGGGTTGAACACTGAAGCTTTCTTT.